This passage covers 12 T cell receptor beta chains from one sample sequenced in a study of blood T cell repertoires in COVID-19. Assay used: immunoSEQ multiplex PCR; TCRdb lists only in-frame clones, some missing. The sample holds about 200,000 clones, around 86% seen once. Specimen: PBMCs or T cells enriched from blood (not recorded which). Every receptor here comes from a man aged 35 to 55 with acute COVID-19.

The rearrangement joins TRBV28 to TRBJ2-1; D possibly corresponds to TRBD2 (6 bases). The V end was cut by 6 bases, the J end by 4 bases, with 13 bases between. This CDR3 region has 14 residues. CDR1 and CDR2 (germline): MDHEN, SYDVKM. The CDR3 protein is CASSQRTKYNEQFF. The CDR3, as DNA: TGTGCCAGCAGCCAAAGGACTAAGTACAATGAGCAGTTCTTC.

The rearrangement joins TRBV3-1 (or the pseudogene TRBV3-2) to TRBJ2-2; D gene unclear. Between the trimmed V and J ends, which lost 2 bases and 8 bases, there was a span of 6 bases. CDR1 and CDR2 from the germline V gene are LGHDT and YNNKEL (reference sequence). There are 12 residues in the CDR3. Here the CDR3 reads CASSQLRGELFF. For the CDR3, the DNA is TGTGCCAGCAGCCAATTGCGGGGGGAGCTGTTTTTT.

V usage is TRBV11-2 and J usage is TRBJ2-5; no clear D gene. CDR3 size: 12 residues. Germline CDR1 reads SGHAT; CDR2 reads FQNNGV. The V end was cut by 3 bases, the J end by 0 bases, with 2 bases between. The CDR3 DNA follows: TGTGCCAGCAGCTTCAACCAAGAGACCCAGTACTTC. Its translation: CASSFNQETQYF.

This clone was counted a few times. The chain carries TRBV28 and TRBJ1-6; 8 bases are shared with TRBD1. The germline V gene has CDR1 MDHEN and CDR2 SYDVKM. CDR3 length equals 16 residues. V trimming: 1 base; J trimming: 7 bases; junction bases outside the gene matches: 6. The CDR3 DNA sequence: TGTGCCAGCAGTTTATCGACAGGGGTAGGGAATTCACCCCTCCACTTT. Translated, it gives CASSLSTGVGNSPLHF.

The chain employs TRBV11-2 and TRBJ2-1; 7 bases are shared with TRBD2. The CDR3 has 13 amino acids. V trimming: 5 bases; J trimming: 9 bases; junction bases outside the gene matches: 7. Germline V gene sequence: CDR1 SGHAT, CDR2 FQNNGV. The DNA for the CDR3 is TGTGCCAGCAGCCCCATGCGGGGGACTGAGCAGTTCTTC. Its translation is CASSPMRGTEQFF.

V usage is TRBV2 and J usage is TRBJ1-2; D gene unclear. From germline, CDR1 is SNHLY and CDR2 FYNNEI. V was clipped by 4 bases and J by 8 bases, with 17 bases between them. The length of the CDR3 is 14 residues. Here the CDR3 reads CASSALVTAPGYTF. CDR3 nucleotides: TGTGCCAGCAGTGCCTTAGTCACCGCCCCCGGCTACACCTTC.

This chain joins TRBV28 and TRBJ1-6; perhaps TRBD1 as D (6 bases). Trimming pared 6 bases from V and 7 bases from J, leaving 16 bases between. Germline lookup yields CDR1 MDHEN and CDR2 SYDVKM. This CDR3 is 15 amino acids long. The CDR3 is CASSPGRGYNSPLHF. Written as DNA, the CDR3 is TGTGCCAGCAGCCCGGGCAGGGGTTACAATTCACCCCTCCACTTT.

The gene calls are TRBV7-9 and TRBJ2-1; no reliable D call. Trimming pared 1 base from V and 10 bases from J, leaving 8 bases between. The CDR3 loop spans 12 amino acids. From germline, CDR1 is SEHNR and CDR2 FQNEAQ (reference sequence). CDR3 amino acids: CASSLGLKEQFF. DNA for the CDR3: TGTGCCAGCAGCTTAGGTCTAAAAGAGCAGTTCTTC.

As concerns this clone: One end of the junction does not line up with germline, which may come from a read error. Other DNA sequences from this sample encode an identical CDR3 as well. The chain combines TRBV19 with TRBJ2-3; tentatively, D is TRBD1 (6 bases). This CDR3 comprises 13 residues. CDR1 is LNHDA and CDR2 is SQIVND in the germline V gene (reference sequence). CDR3 residues: CASSTQGSDTQYF. Written as DNA, the CDR3 is TGTGCCAGTAGTACCCAGGGGTCAGATACACAGTATTTT.

V is TRBV19 and J is TRBJ1-5; 7 bases are shared with TRBD1. The V gene's germline CDR1 is LNHDA and CDR2 SQIVND (reference sequence). The CDR3 has 13 amino acids. J lost 5 bases, V lost 4 bases, and 2 bases had no gene match. This CDR3 reads CASSNRGYQPQHF. The CDR3, as DNA: TGTGCCAGTAGTAACAGGGGTTATCAGCCCCAGCATTTT.

This clone appeared a single time. The chain recombines TRBV28 with TRBJ2-3; D possibly corresponds to TRBD1 (5 bases). The CDR3 length is 16 residues. CDR1 and CDR2 (germline): MDHEN, SYDVKM. V was shortened by 4 bases and J by 1 base, with 15 bases between the two germline ends. CDR3 sequence (DNA): TGTGCCAGCAGTTCCCGAAGGGCCAGGGGCACAGATACGCAGTATTTT. Its translation is CASSSRRARGTDTQYF.

V usage is TRBV5-8 and J usage is TRBJ2-7; D unclear. This CDR3 region has 13 residues. The V and J ends lost 1 base and 2 bases respectively, with 7 bases between them. Germline CDR1 is SGHTS and CDR2 is YDEGEE. The CDR3 DNA is TGTGCCAGCAGCTTGATAGTCACCTACGAGCAGTACTTC. Its translation is CASSLIVTYEQYF.